This TCR beta chain was documented in a study of blood T cell repertoires in COVID-19. Study-wide context: There were acute and convalescent COVID-19 samples, and they came from the United States, Italy and Spain. PBMCs, B-cell-depleted T cells, or T cells were the source of the cDNA or gDNA that made up the material.

As handled by the study authors: It was from reference gene primer amplification that nucleated cell counts were estimated. Assay used: immunoSEQ multiplex PCR; TCRdb lists only in-frame clones, some missing. For V, J and clone size, that table is used; D and trimming come from the DNA. The sample holds 90,000 or so clones, about 76% seen once. J lost 8 bases, V lost 0 bases, and 7 bases had no gene match. CDR1 SGHNT and CDR2 YYREEE come from the germline V gene (reference sequence). The CDR3 extends over 14 amino acids. The source is a human donor in a cohort sampled during active COVID-19. The chain employs TRBV5-4 and TRBJ1-2; 7 bases map to TRBD1. The source material was peripheral blood. The CDR3 region is CASSLDGGTVGYTF. CDR3 nucleotide sequence: TGTGCCAGCAGCTTGGATGGGGGGACAGTAGGCTACACCTTC.